The 26 T cell receptor beta chains below were found in one sample sequenced in a study of PD-L1 blockade in urothelial cancer. Libraries were prepared by immunoSEQ multiplex PCR; TCRdb keeps only in-frame clonotypes and omits some of them. The sample gives approximately 70,000 clones, roughly 84% of which show up once; over 8.5% is in the top ten. The time point: pretreatment peripheral blood. This specimen consisted of PBMCs, obtained around atezolizumab (anti-PD-L1) treatment. Receptor source: a woman between 70 and 85 years old with urothelial cancer.

The chain employs TRBV7-9 and TRBJ1-5; maybe TRBD1 (5 bases). The germline gives CDR1 SEHNR, CDR2 FQNEAQ (reference sequence). V lost 0 bases and J 5 bases, leaving 8 bases between the germline ends. This CDR3 is 14 amino acids long. Written as DNA, the CDR3 is TGTGCCAGCAGCTTAGCCGGGGGACATCAGCCCCAGCATTTT. Translating gives CASSLAGGHQPQHF.

V is TRBV15 and J is TRBJ1-5, with 9 nucleotides matching TRBD1. V lost 3 bases to trimming and J lost 5 bases; unmatched junction nucleotides: 8. Per the germline V gene, CDR1 is LNHNV and CDR2 is YYDKDF (reference sequence). The CDR3 runs to 16 residues. The CDR3 protein is CATSRAGTGLDQPQHF. CDR3 bases: TGTGCCACCAGCAGGGCAGGGACAGGGCTCGATCAGCCCCAGCATTTT.

The rearrangement joins TRBV4-1 to TRBJ2-7; 11 bases fit TRBD2. This CDR3 region has 15 residues. Germline CDR1 reads MGHRA; CDR2 reads YSYEKL. V shed 5 bases and J 4 bases; nucleotides not matched to a gene: 7. The CDR3 DNA follows: TGCGCCAGCAGCGCTACTAGCGGGGGAAATTACGAGCAGTACTTC. Amino acid sequence: CASSATSGGNYEQYF.

The chain employs TRBV7-7 and TRBJ2-2; possibly TRBD1 for D (5 bases). Germline V gene data show CDR1 as SSHAT and CDR2 as FNYEAQ (reference sequence). This CDR3 region has 14 residues. V shed 5 bases and J shed 5 bases, with 12 bases lying between them. In nucleotides, the CDR3 is TGTGCCAGCAGCAAAATTAGGGGTACCGGGGAGCTGTTTTTT. Amino acid sequence: CASSKIRGTGELFF.

J is TRBJ2-7 and V is TRBV27, with 8 bases aligning to TRBD1. Trimming took 3 bases from V and 3 from J; bases not matched to a gene: 13. Looked up from germline, CDR1 is MNHEY and CDR2 is SMNVEV (reference sequence). The CDR3 consists of 17 residues. The CDR3 protein is CASSFRRTGNFLYEQYF. The CDR3 DNA follows: TGTGCCAGCAGTTTCCGAAGGACAGGGAATTTTCTCTACGAGCAGTACTTC.

The chain joins TRBV5-6 to TRBJ2-3, with 10 bases fitting TRBD1. Germline CDR1 SGHDT, CDR2 YYEEEE. The CDR3 extends over 17 amino acids. Germline trimming cut 2 bases from V and 3 bases from J; bases unmatched to any gene: 9. Here the CDR3 DNA reads TGTGCCAGCAGCTTAACGGGACAGGGGCCGGAGACAGATACGCAGTATTTT. Amino acid sequence: CASSLTGQGPETDTQYF.

This rearrangement joins TRBV11-2 to TRBJ1-1; 8 bases agree with TRBD1. The CDR3 sequence is 14 residues long. V gave up 5 bases and J gave up 3 bases; unmatched junction bases: 5. Germline V CDR1 and CDR2: SGHAT, FQNNGV. CDR3 residues: CASSPGQGYTEAFF. The CDR3 DNA is TGTGCCAGCAGCCCTGGACAGGGATACACTGAAGCTTTCTTT.

The chain carries TRBV7-2 and TRBJ2-7; 10 nucleotides line up with TRBD2. The CDR3 is made up of 15 amino acids. CDR1 and CDR2 from the germline V gene are SGHTA and FQGNSA. V lost 0 bases, J lost 5 bases, and 4 bases stayed unmatched. CDR3 DNA sequence: TGTGCCAGCAGCTTAGCGAGCGGGGGGGTCAACGAGCAGTACTTC. Its translation is CASSLASGGVNEQYF. The full variable domain, its missing parts supplied by reference TRBV7-2 and TRBJ2-7, is GAGVSQSPSNKVTEKGKDVELRCDPISGHTALYWYRQSLGQGLEFLIYFQGNSAPDKSGLPSDRFSAERTGGSVSTLTIQRTQQEDSAVYLCASSLASGGVNEQYFGPGTRLTVT.

V gene TRBV5-1 combines with J gene TRBJ1-4; no definite D call. V lost 4 bases and J 0 bases, leaving 13 bases between the germline ends. Germline V gene lookup returns CDR1 SGHRS and CDR2 YFSETQ. This CDR3 is built from 16 residues. The CDR3: CASSIIPGATNEKLFF. DNA for the CDR3: TGCGCCAGCAGCATCATCCCAGGCGCAACTAATGAAAAACTGTTTTTT.

The chain recombines TRBV5-1 with TRBJ2-5; D not certain. Trimming took 0 bases from V and 1 from J, leaving 7 bases between them. Germline V lookup: CDR1 SGHRS, CDR2 YFSETQ. This CDR3 is 14 amino acids long. The CDR3 is CASSLVRSQETQYF. The CDR3 DNA reads TGCGCCAGCAGCTTGGTTCGGAGCCAAGAGACCCAGTACTTC.

The sample holds one count of this clone. The J gene is TRBJ2-2, the V gene TRBV29-1, with 8 bases aligning to TRBD1. Looked up from germline, CDR1 is SQVTM and CDR2 is ANQGSEA. V was pared by 3 bases and J by 4 bases, with 4 bases of the junction left unmatched. CDR3 length: 14 amino acids. CDR3 amino acids: CSVDQGAGTGELFF. CDR3 bases: TGCAGCGTTGATCAGGGGGCGGGCACCGGGGAGCTGTTTTTT.

The chain links TRBV10-3 to TRBJ2-2; perhaps TRBD2 as D (5 bases). V was pared by 6 bases and J by 4 bases, with 21 bases between. This CDR3 is built from 17 residues. The germline V gene encodes CDR1 ENHRY and CDR2 SYGVKD. CDR3 amino acids: CAISETASGDLTGELFF. CDR3 in DNA: TGTGCCATCAGCGAAACCGCAAGCGGAGACCTCACCGGGGAGCTGTTTTTT.

The J gene is TRBJ2-3, the V gene TRBV5-1; 7 bases agree with TRBD2. The V and J ends lost 4 bases and 1 base, in that order; junction bases with no gene match: 9. The germline CDR1 and CDR2 sequences are SGHRS and YFSETQ. CDR3 length: 16 amino acids. CDR3 sequence (DNA): TGCGCCAGCAGCACCGGGACTACGACGGGCACAGATACGCAGTATTTT. Protein product: CASSTGTTTGTDTQYF.

V is TRBV11-2 and J is TRBJ2-5, with a weak D call TRBD1 (5 bases). V shed 5 bases and J shed 4 bases, with 20 bases lying between them. The CDR3 contains 16 residues. Germline V gene sequence: CDR1 SGHAT, CDR2 FQNNGV. CDR3 loop: CASSRIITGPGETQYF. As DNA, the CDR3 is TGTGCCAGCAGCCGCATTATCACAGGACCAGGAGAGACCCAGTACTTC. Drawing the rest from reference TRBV11-2 and TRBJ2-5, the complete variable domain is EAGVAQSPRYKIIEKRQSVAFWCNPISGHATLYWYQQILGQGPKLLIQFQNNGVVDDSQLPKDRFSAERLKGVDSTLKIQPAKLEDSAVYLCASSRIITGPGETQYFGPGTRLLVL.

This clone was observed a few times. The chain joins TRBV10-3 to TRBJ1-2, with 8 nucleotides matching TRBD1. CDR1 and CDR2 from the germline V gene are ENHRY and SYGVKD. The CDR3 has 17 residues. The V and J ends lost 3 bases and 0 bases, in that order; junction bases with no gene match: 9. CDR3 amino acids: CAISEETGASSNYGYTF. CDR3 in DNA: TGTGCCATCAGTGAAGAGACAGGGGCTTCGTCTAACTATGGCTACACCTTC.

This clone was recorded only once. The V gene is TRBV10-1, the J gene TRBJ2-7; TRBD2 matches 7 bases. There are 15 residues in the CDR3. The V gene end was trimmed by 4 bases and the J gene end by 6 bases; junction bases not matched to a gene: 12. The germline V gene encodes CDR1 WNHNN and CDR2 SYGVQD (reference sequence). Written as DNA, the CDR3 is TGCGCCAGCAGTGGGGAGGGCCGGGTTGGGGTCGAGCAGTACTTC. As protein: CASSGEGRVGVEQYF.

In its sample, this clone was seen once. The chain couples TRBV9 to TRBJ2-3; maybe TRBD1 (6 bases). Germline V gene data show CDR1 as SGDLS and CDR2 as YYNGEE. CDR3 length equals 15 residues. Trimming stripped 3 bases from V and 0 bases from J, with 11 bases between. The CDR3 reads CASSGRGVSTDTQYF. CDR3 coding DNA: TGTGCCAGCAGCGGCAGGGGCGTTAGCACAGATACGCAGTATTTT.

The chain employs TRBV19 and TRBJ1-5, with 8 bases lining up with TRBD1. Germline CDR1 reads LNHDA; CDR2 reads SQIVND (reference sequence). The CDR3 length is 15 residues. V trimming: 3 bases; J trimming: 7 bases; junction bases outside the gene matches: 8. The CDR3 loop is CASSIQTGVGQPQHF. CDR3 nucleotides: TGTGCCAGTAGTATCCAGACAGGGGTAGGACAGCCCCAGCATTTT.

Remarks on this clone: Other DNA variants within this sample encode the same CDR3. The chain is built from TRBV4-1 and TRBJ2-3, with 9 bases matching TRBD1. Germline V gene sequence: CDR1 MGHRA, CDR2 YSYEKL. Trimming at V came to 0 bases and at J to 3 bases, leaving 4 bases not matched to a gene. The CDR3 length is 16 residues. This CDR3 reads CASSQEQGARTDTQYF. CDR3 DNA sequence: TGCGCCAGCAGCCAAGAACAGGGGGCAAGGACAGATACGCAGTATTTT.

V usage is TRBV19 and J usage is TRBJ2-5, with 14 bases matching TRBD2. Losses at the gene ends were 6 bases for V and 5 bases for J; bases not matched to a gene: 5. This CDR3 contains 15 residues. Germline CDR1 is LNHDA and CDR2 is SQIVND (reference sequence). The CDR3 spells CASSEGLAGVETQYF. The CDR3, as DNA: TGTGCCAGTAGCGAGGGACTAGCGGGAGTGGAGACCCAGTACTTC. The complete variable domain, with remaining parts taken from reference TRBV19 and TRBJ2-5, reads DGGITQSPKYLFRKEGQNVTLSCEQNLNHDAMYWYRQDPGQGLRLIYYSQIVNDFQKGDIAEGYSVSREKKESFPLTVTSAQKNPTAFYLCASSEGLAGVETQYFGPGTRLLVL.

This clone was counted between two and nine times. The CDR3 sequence: CASSYSRGGGTGELFF. In DNA form, the CDR3 reads TGTGCCAGCAGTTACTCAAGGGGGGGAGGGACCGGGGAGCTGTTTTTT. This chain connects TRBV6-5 to TRBJ2-2; possible D gene TRBD2, 7 bases. The germline CDR1 and CDR2 sequences are MNHEY and SVGAGI. The CDR3 sequence is 16 residues long. V dropped 0 bases and J dropped 5 bases, with 13 bases sitting between them.

The chain employs TRBV6-1 and TRBJ1-1; D remains unclear. The V gene lost 2 bases and the J gene lost 4 bases, with 8 bases spanning the gap. The CDR3 runs 13 residues. The germline V gene has CDR1 MNHNS and CDR2 SASEGT. CDR3 region: CASSETYLTEAFF. As DNA, the CDR3 is TGTGCCAGCAGTGAAACCTACCTCACTGAAGCTTTCTTT.

This clone was seen repeatedly, ten times or more. The rearrangement joins TRBV27 to TRBJ2-2; TRBD1 agrees at 8 bases. The CDR3 extends over 14 amino acids. V dropped 6 bases and J dropped 7; count of bases not matched to a gene: 7. CDR1 and CDR2 (germline): MNHEY, SMNVEV (reference sequence). CDR3 sequence reads: CASSRQGSIGELFF. CDR3 in DNA: TGTGCCAGCAGCCGACAGGGGTCTATCGGGGAGCTGTTTTTT.

The rearrangement joins TRBV11-3 to TRBJ2-5, with 7 bases aligning to TRBD2. The length of the CDR3 is 15 residues. In germline, CDR1 is SGHNT, CDR2 YENEEA. The V segment lost 1 base and the J segment 1 base; nucleotides outside the gene matches: 3. The CDR3, as DNA: TGTGCCAGCAGCTTAGGGGGGGGACTCCAAGAGACCCAGTACTTC. It codes for CASSLGGGLQETQYF.

The chain employs TRBV5-4 and TRBJ2-2; 9 bases are shared with TRBD1. V shed 4 bases, J shed 0 bases, and the junction held 7 bases outside the gene matches. Per germline, CDR1 SGHNT and CDR2 YYREEE (reference sequence). CDR3 size: 17 residues. The CDR3 spells CASSRPGQGANTGELFF. The CDR3 DNA reads TGTGCCAGCAGCCGGCCGGGACAGGGAGCGAACACCGGGGAGCTGTTTTTT.

The chain carries TRBV16 and TRBJ1-1; D is perhaps TRBD1 (6 bases). The germline CDR1 and CDR2 sequences are KGHSY and FQNENV. Deletions cut 4 bases from V and 5 bases from J, with 14 bases between. This CDR3 is built from 14 residues. Here the CDR3 reads CASSRLQGRTEAFF. The CDR3 region has the DNA TGTGCCAGCAGCCGACTACAGGGAAGAACTGAAGCTTTCTTT.